One sample yielded the 31 T cell receptor beta chains listed below, sequenced in a study of cytomegalovirus exposure and HLA in healthy donors. PCR primers comprised 60 Vbeta and 13 Jbeta primers. Generated by immunoSEQ multiplex PCR, the TCRdb table keeps only in-frame clones and is missing some. The sample contains roughly 200,000 clones, about 80% of which appear only once. The sequenced sample consisted of PBMCs. The receptors derive from a woman aged 40 to 49 in good health and CMV-seronegative.

The chain links TRBV30 to TRBJ2-5; no definite D call. Trimming took 6 bases from V and 4 from J, leaving 12 bases between them. CDR3 size: 12 residues. Germline V gene lookup returns CDR1 GTSNPN and CDR2 SVGIG (reference sequence). The CDR3 here is CACRPGGETQYF. The DNA of the CDR3 is TGTGCCTGTCGACCTGGCGGAGAGACCCAGTACTTC.

V and J are TRBV28 and TRBJ2-3; a possible D gene is TRBD1 (6 bases). Germline assignment: CDR1 MDHEN and CDR2 SYDVKM. Trimming removed 5 bases from V and 1 base from J, with 16 bases in between. The CDR3 runs to 16 residues. The CDR3 DNA reads as TGTGCCAGCAGTATTATCTTCGCAGGGGGCACAGATACGCAGTATTTT. Translating it yields CASSIIFAGGTDTQYF.

The chain employs TRBV7-6 and TRBJ1-3, with TRBD1 identical over 9 bases. This CDR3 region has 17 residues. The V gene end was trimmed by 1 base and the J gene end by 4 bases; junction bases not matched to a gene: 8. In germline, CDR1 is SGHVS, CDR2 FNYEAQ. CDR3 DNA: TGTGCCAGCAGCTTAGTGGCGGGACAGGGAAGCGGAAACACCATATATTTT. This encodes CASSLVAGQGSGNTIYF.

The J gene is TRBJ2-1, the V gene TRBV4-2; 8 bases map to TRBD1. This CDR3 spans 16 amino acids. The V and J ends lost 0 bases and 4 bases, in that order; junction bases with no gene match: 5. Germline-derived CDR1 and CDR2 are LGHNA and YNFKEQ. In DNA form, the CDR3 reads TGTGCCAGCAGCCAAGATCCCGACAGGGGTTACAATGAGCAGTTCTTC. Encoded protein: CASSQDPDRGYNEQFF.

This chain joins TRBV5-6 and TRBJ2-7; perhaps TRBD2 as D (5 bases). Deletions cut 4 bases from V and 3 bases from J, with 17 bases between. The CDR3 has 15 residues. Germline V gene sequence: CDR1 SGHDT, CDR2 YYEEEE. The CDR3 loop is CASSTTEILDYEQYF. Here the CDR3 DNA reads TGTGCCAGCAGCACGACTGAAATACTAGACTACGAGCAGTACTTC.

The rearrangement links TRBV5-1 to TRBJ2-3; 9 nucleotides agree with TRBD2. The V gene end was trimmed by 0 bases and the J gene end by 2 bases; junction bases not matched to a gene: 7. Germline loops: CDR1 SGHRS, CDR2 YFSETQ. This CDR3 spans 17 amino acids. CDR3 in DNA: TGCGCCAGCAGCTTGGTAGCGGGGGTCCCCCCCACAGATACGCAGTATTTT. Translated, it gives CASSLVAGVPPTDTQYF.

The CDR3 is CASSIKDTGVRGYTF. The CDR3, as DNA: TGTGCCAGTAGTATCAAAGACACAGGGGTAAGGGGCTACACCTTC. This chain uses TRBV19 with TRBJ1-2; 7 bases match TRBD1. The trim removed 3 bases at V and 8 bases at J, leaving 12 bases unmatched. The CDR3 length is 15 residues. Germline lookup yields CDR1 LNHDA and CDR2 SQIVND (reference sequence). Combining the CDR3 with reference TRBV19 and TRBJ1-2 gives the whole variable domain DGGITQSPKYLFRKEGQNVTLSCEQNLNHDAMYWYRQDPGQGLRLIYYSQIVNDFQKGDIAEGYSVSREKKESFPLTVTSAQKNPTAFYLCASSIKDTGVRGYTFGSGTRLTVV.

The rearrangement uses TRBV27 and TRBJ2-7; D gene uncertain. This CDR3 is built from 14 residues. V lost 0 bases to trimming and J lost 0 bases, with 6 bases between them. Looked up from germline, CDR1 is MNHEY and CDR2 is SMNVEV (reference sequence). The CDR3 here is CASSLSTPSYEQYF. The CDR3 region has the DNA TGTGCCAGCAGTTTATCGACACCCTCCTACGAGCAGTACTTC.

CDR3 bases: TGTGCCAGCAGTGAAGCGCGGGGTGTCTATGGCTACACCTTC. Translation gives CASSEARGVYGYTF. The V and J genes are TRBV2 and TRBJ1-2, with D unclear. Trimming shortened V by 0 bases and J by 4 bases, and 9 bases separated the two germline ends. In germline, CDR1 is SNHLY, CDR2 FYNNEI. The CDR3 totals 14 residues.

The chain combines TRBV4-3 with TRBJ1-1; the match to TRBD1 covers 9 bases. V lost 3 bases, J lost 1 base, and 15 bases stayed unmatched. Germline CDR1 LGHNA, CDR2 YSLEER. The CDR3 is made up of 19 amino acids. CDR3 coding DNA: TGCGCCAGCAGCCAGGAAACCGGGGACAGGGTAAGGGGGAACACTGAAGCTTTCTTT. Its translation is CASSQETGDRVRGNTEAFF.

The V and J genes are TRBV25-1 and TRBJ1-6; a possible D gene is TRBD1 (5 bases). The germline V gene encodes CDR1 MGHDK and CDR2 SYGVNS. There are 14 residues in the CDR3. V was pared by 2 bases and J by 7 bases, with 9 bases between. Here the CDR3 DNA reads TGTGCCAGCAGTGAAAGGGGCGTGAATTCACCCCTCCACTTT. This encodes CASSERGVNSPLHF.

The genes are TRBV7-9 and TRBJ1-2; weak D call: TRBD1 (5 bases). CDR1 and CDR2 (germline): SEHNR, FQNEAQ (reference sequence). V dropped 4 bases and J dropped 5 bases, with 11 bases sitting between them. The CDR3 contains 13 residues. CDR3 bases: TGTGCCAGCAGCTCCCGCCCAGGGTATGGCTACACCTTC. Protein product: CASSSRPGYGYTF.

The chain joins TRBV28 to TRBJ2-5; TRBD1 might be the D (6 bases). The J call is uncertain, as TRBJ2-7 better fits the DNA end. The CDR3 extends over 14 amino acids. The germline V gene has CDR1 MDHEN and CDR2 SYDVKM. For the CDR3, the DNA is TGTGCCAGCAGCTTAACCGGGACACCCTACGAGCAGTACTTC. This encodes CASSLTGTPYEQYF.

The chain uses TRBV19 and TRBJ1-4, with TRBD1 matching 9 bases. Losses at the gene ends were 7 bases for V and 8 bases for J; bases not matched to a gene: 5. This CDR3 is built from 13 residues. Looked up from germline, CDR1 is LNHDA and CDR2 is SQIVND (reference sequence). The CDR3: CASTRQGGEKLFF. The CDR3 coding sequence is TGTGCCAGTACTAGACAGGGGGGCGAAAAACTGTTTTTT.

Note on this clone: Other nucleotide sequences from this sample produce the same CDR3. The chain joins TRBV11-2 to TRBJ1-1, with D unresolved. Per germline, CDR1 SGHAT and CDR2 FQNNGV. There are 11 residues in the CDR3. Between the trimmed V and J ends, which lost 2 bases and 4 bases, there was a span of 2 bases. CDR3 DNA sequence: TGTGCCAGCAGCTTACTCACTGAAGCTTTCTTT. Translating it yields CASSLLTEAFF.

The chain carries TRBV5-1 and TRBJ2-1; a possible D gene is TRBD1 (5 bases). Trimming stripped 0 bases from V and 8 bases from J, with 18 bases between. CDR3 length: 16 residues. CDR1 SGHRS and CDR2 YFSETQ come from the germline V gene. The CDR3 DNA follows: TGCGCCAGCAGCTTGGCATCGAGTGGGGCCGCGGATGAGCAGTTCTTC. This gives the protein CASSLASSGAADEQFF.

This chain uses TRBV25-1 with TRBJ2-3; D unresolved. Trimming left V 0 bases short and J 4 bases short, with 11 bases between. Germline CDR1 is MGHDK and CDR2 is SYGVNS. The CDR3 covers 15 residues. CDR3 nucleotides: TGTGCCAGCAGTGAATATTTTCCAGGTCCAGATACGCAGTATTTT. The encoded protein is CASSEYFPGPDTQYF.

V is TRBV5-4 and J is TRBJ2-3; D perhaps matches TRBD2 (6 bases). The CDR3 length is 15 residues. V lost 4 bases, J lost 1 base, and 13 bases lay in between. Per the germline V gene, CDR1 is SGHNT and CDR2 is YYREEE (reference sequence). In DNA form, the CDR3 reads TGTGCCAGCAGCCTCCCGGGAGTTGGCACAGATACGCAGTATTTT. This translates into CASSLPGVGTDTQYF.

This clone was seen more than once but under ten times. The chain employs TRBV5-4 and TRBJ2-1; the D gene is possibly TRBD2 (5 bases). V lost 3 bases and J lost 9, with 19 bases in between. Germline loops: CDR1 SGHNT, CDR2 YYREEE (reference sequence). This CDR3 region has 15 residues. The DNA for the CDR3 is TGTGCCAGCAGCTCCCCCGACTCCCGAGGGCGTGAGCAGTTCTTC. Translation: CASSSPDSRGREQFF.

J is TRBJ1-2 and V is TRBV18; no clear D gene. V was pared by 2 bases and J by 8 bases, with 30 bases between. Per the germline V gene, CDR1 is KGHSH and CDR2 is LQKENI. The CDR3 has 19 residues. The CDR3 nucleotides are TGTGCCAGCTCACCAAGTGACCCCAGGTCGAGGGATACTCGTCCGGGCTACACCTTC. This gives the protein CASSPSDPRSRDTRPGYTF.

The chain has TRBV6-5 and TRBJ2-7, with 10 bases identical to TRBD1. Germline V gene lookup returns CDR1 MNHEY and CDR2 SVGAGI. V lost 5 bases and J lost 6; bases outside the gene matches: 10. This CDR3 has 15 residues. This CDR3 reads CASSANPGQGFEQYF. The CDR3, as DNA: TGTGCCAGCAGTGCCAACCCGGGACAGGGGTTCGAGCAGTACTTC.

The V call is TRBV6-5, the J call TRBJ1-1; D is uncertain. The CDR3 extends over 13 amino acids. CDR1 and CDR2 from the germline V gene are MNHEY and SVGAGI. The V end lost 7 bases, the J end lost 3 bases, and 12 bases lay between the germline ends. The DNA for the CDR3 is TGTGCCAGCACCCCCCCCGGGGACACTGAAGCTTTCTTT. This encodes CASTPPGDTEAFF.

The CDR3 DNA reads TGTGCCAGCAGCCAAGGGGGGGTTTTAGATTCACCCCTCCACTTT. Protein sequence: CASSQGGVLDSPLHF. V and J are TRBV7-8 and TRBJ1-6, with D possibly TRBD1 on 6 matching bases. V was shortened by 5 bases and J by 8 bases, with 16 bases between the two germline ends. This CDR3 is built from 15 residues. Germline assignment: CDR1 SGHVS and CDR2 FQNEAQ.

CDR3 DNA: TGTGCCAGCAGCTTATTGATGGGAGGGGGCACTGAAGCTTTCTTT. Protein product: CASSLLMGGGTEAFF. The chain employs TRBV7-6 and TRBJ1-1, with D possibly matching TRBD1 (6 bases). V dropped 2 bases and J dropped 4 bases, with 14 bases sitting between them. The CDR3 contains 15 residues. Germline V gives CDR1 SGHVS, CDR2 FNYEAQ.

This chain links TRBV5-1 with TRBJ2-2; 9 nucleotides align to TRBD2. V lost 0 bases and J lost 7; bases outside the gene matches: 10. Germline lookup yields CDR1 SGHRS and CDR2 YFSETQ. The length of the CDR3 is 17 residues. The CDR3 bases are TGCGCCAGCAGCTTGGGTAGCGGGGGCCCCTGGCTCGGGGAGCTGTTTTTT. Translated: CASSLGSGGPWLGELFF.

Here the CDR3 reads CASSRVEDYGYTF. The CDR3, as DNA: TGTGCCAGCAGCCGAGTGGAGGACTATGGCTACACCTTC. This chain connects TRBV7-9 to TRBJ1-2; D not resolved. Germline V gives CDR1 SEHNR, CDR2 FQNEAQ (reference sequence). Trimming stripped 5 bases from V and 3 bases from J, with 10 bases between. CDR3 length equals 13 residues.

The genes are TRBV27 and TRBJ2-1; tentatively, D is TRBD2 (6 bases). V was shortened by 2 bases and J by 8 bases, with 13 bases between the two germline ends. Looked up from germline, CDR1 is MNHEY and CDR2 is SMNVEV (reference sequence). CDR3 size: 14 residues. CDR3 nucleotides: TGTGCCAGCAGTTTACGGGGGTTGATGTATGAGCAGTTCTTC. The encoded protein is CASSLRGLMYEQFF.

The gene calls are TRBV7-8 and TRBJ2-7, with D tentatively TRBD1 (6 bases). V lost 2 bases and J 6 bases, leaving 17 bases between the germline ends. CDR3 size: 15 residues. Germline V gene sequence: CDR1 SGHVS, CDR2 FQNEAQ. DNA of the CDR3: TGTGCCAGCAGCTTACCCGGGACACTCGACTTCGAGCAGTACTTC. This codes for CASSLPGTLDFEQYF. The whole variable domain, filled in from reference TRBV7-8 and TRBJ2-7, reads GAGVSQSPRYKVAKRGQDVALRCDPISGHVSLFWYQQALGQGPEFLTYFQNEAQLDKSGLPSDRFFAERPEGSVSTLKIQRTQQEDSAVYLCASSLPGTLDFEQYFGPGTRLTVT.

V usage is TRBV28 and J usage is TRBJ1-5; TRBD1 matches 7 bases. Losses at the gene ends were 10 bases for V and 4 bases for J; bases not matched to a gene: 4. The CDR3 consists of 12 residues. Germline-derived CDR1 and CDR2 are MDHEN and SYDVKM. For the CDR3, the DNA is TGTGCCACTGCGACAGGGAATCAGCCCCAGCATTTT. Amino acid sequence: CATATGNQPQHF.

The gene calls are TRBV7-2 and TRBJ1-3; a weak D match, TRBD1 (5 bases). CDR3 length equals 17 residues. Germline lookup yields CDR1 SGHTA and CDR2 FQGNSA. V lost 7 bases and J lost 1, with 20 bases in between. DNA of the CDR3: TGTGCCAGCACTTTCGATGACAGCCCGGCTTCTGGAAACACCATATATTTT. It translates to CASTFDDSPASGNTIYF.

The chain is built from TRBV4-2 and TRBJ1-1; D is uncertain. The CDR3 contains 15 residues. Germline assignment: CDR1 LGHNA and CDR2 YNFKEQ. Trimming took off 1 base at V and 7 bases at J, with 16 bases between the two ends. CDR3 bases: TGTGCCAGCAGCCAAGTGATGCACGGAGAGGGTGAAGCTTTCTTT. This encodes CASSQVMHGEGEAFF.